This T cell receptor (beta chain) was identified during a study of T cell repertoires in cytomegalovirus infection. The sample holds many counts of this clonotype. Per the germline V gene, CDR1 is SGHTA and CDR2 is FQGNSA. The V and J ends lost 1 base and 2 bases respectively, with 4 bases between them. The CDR3 totals 13 residues. TCRdb independently ran MiXCR on the reads; one entry per CDR3 protein. The data show 110,000 to 150,000 distinct CDR3 sequences, approximately 5.9% seen once. This TCR was sampled from a human donor in good health (CMV status not recorded). Some clones in this sample may be carry-over from other donors' samples. The V gene is TRBV7-2, the J gene TRBJ2-3; D unresolved. The sequenced sample was PBMCs. The CDR3 region is CASSLELTDTQYF. CDR3 bases: TGTGCCAGCAGCTTAGAGCTCACAGATACGCAGTATTTT.